These 7 T cell receptor beta chains were all obtained from the same sample, sequenced in a study of shared T cell receptors in the human thymus. Here immunoSEQ multiplex PCR was the method, and the copy in TCRdb shows in-frame clones only, minus some. The sample holds roughly 700,000 clones, roughly 90% seen once. This sample also appeared in a second study, on human thymus T cells.

The sample consisted of thymocytes. Source of these receptors: a boy younger than two with a congenital heart defect.

The chain is built from TRBV7-2 and TRBJ2-2; TRBD2 matches at 7 bases. J was trimmed by 2 bases and V by 5 bases; bases with no gene match: 11. Germline CDR1 SGHTA, CDR2 FQGNSA. CDR3 size: 17 residues. The CDR3 DNA reads as TGTGCCAGCAGCCAAGGTGGGCTAGCGGCTAACACCGGGGAGCTGTTTTTT. This gives the protein CASSQGGLAANTGELFF.

The sample holds one count of this clone. V gene TRBV7-2 combines with J gene TRBJ1-1; TRBD1 aligns across 7 bases. CDR3 length: 15 residues. The V gene's germline CDR1 is SGHTA and CDR2 FQGNSA. V dropped 2 bases and J dropped 8; count of bases not matched to a gene: 11. DNA of the CDR3: TGTGCCAGCAGCTTATACCTGACAGGGATTCAGGAAGCTTTCTTT. As protein: CASSLYLTGIQEAFF.

The rearrangement uses TRBV29-1 and TRBJ2-5; 8 bases fit TRBD1. CDR1 SQVTM and CDR2 ANQGSEA come from the germline V gene. The CDR3 is 14 residues long. Trimming removed 3 bases from V and 0 bases from J; junction bases left unmatched: 3. CDR3 sequence: CSVETGEYQETQYF. The CDR3, as DNA: TGCAGCGTTGAGACAGGGGAGTACCAAGAGACCCAGTACTTC.

The V gene is TRBV30, the J gene TRBJ2-4, with 7 bases aligning to TRBD2. There are 17 residues in the CDR3. J gave up 1 base and V 3 bases, and 12 bases lay outside the gene matches. Germline V gene sequence: CDR1 GTSNPN, CDR2 SVGIG (reference sequence). CDR3 protein: CAWSVNSGRKAKNIQYF. CDR3 coding DNA: TGTGCCTGGAGCGTCAATAGCGGGCGGAAGGCCAAAAACATTCAGTACTTC. Full variable domain (outside the CDR3, taken from reference TRBV30 and TRBJ2-4): SQTIHQWPATLVQPVGSPLSLECTVEGTSNPNLYWYRQAAGRGLQLLFYSVGIGQISSEVPQNLSASRPQDRQFILSSKKLLLSDSGFYLCAWSVNSGRKAKNIQYFGAGTRLSVL.

The chain has TRBV13 and TRBJ2-7; D call uncertain. This CDR3 comprises 13 residues. The germline V gene has CDR1 PRHDT and CDR2 FYEKMQ (reference sequence). Trimming took 7 bases from V and 0 from J, leaving 10 bases between them. The CDR3 bases are TGTGCCAGCACCCGCGGTGCCTCCTACGAGCAGTACTTC. Its translation is CASTRGASYEQYF.

A single count supports this clone. This chain uses TRBV5-5 with TRBJ1-2, with D unresolved. The CDR3 loop spans 17 amino acids. The germline gives CDR1 SGHKS, CDR2 YYEKEE (reference sequence). V was cut by 2 bases and J by 6 bases, with 23 bases left in between. The CDR3 protein is CASSFFIGPVELDGYTF. The CDR3 DNA sequence: TGTGCCAGCAGCTTTTTTATTGGGCCAGTCGAGTTGGATGGCTACACCTTC.

The J gene is TRBJ2-7, the V gene TRBV7-3, with D maybe TRBD2 (6 bases). Deletions cut 0 bases from V and 1 base from J, with 16 bases between. The CDR3 sequence is 17 residues long. Per germline, CDR1 SGHTA and CDR2 FQGTGA. The CDR3 DNA reads as TGTGCCAGCAGCTTAACAGGGCGCCGGGACTCTTCCTACGAGCAGTACTTC. It translates to CASSLTGRRDSSYEQYF. The variable domain in full, with the rest retrieved from reference TRBV7-3 and TRBJ2-7, is GAGVSQTPSNKVTEKGKYVELRCDPISGHTALYWYRQSLGQGPEFLIYFQGTGAADDSGLPNDRFFAVRPEGSVSTLKIQRTERGDSAVYLCASSLTGRRDSSYEQYFGPGTRLTVT.